Described below is a single TCR beta chain sequence and its context. Its antigen is not yet known. There are no base qualities to consult, and no much larger clone falls within one base. This sample is part of a study of Ad26.COV2.S vaccination and SARS-CoV-2 variants (dated by TCRdb to about 2021). Background on the whole study: Donors in the vaccine arm were drawn from COV1001, a multicentre, randomized, double-blind, placebo-controlled phase I-IIa trial testing Ad26.COV2.S in healthy adults. The TCR-sequenced set comprised approximately 30 samples: about 19 Ad26.COV2.S vaccine recipients, 5 placebo recipients and 8 SARS-CoV-2 convalescent individuals. Investigators did not know the trial group allocation while performing experiments and assessing outcomes. TCRbeta repertoire sequencing served as the tool for gauging how specific and how broad the SARS-CoV-2-reactive T cell receptors were following Ad26.COV2.S vaccination. Ad26.COV2.S was administered intramuscularly at a dose of 5x10^10 or 1x10^11 viral particles, either as one shot or as two shots given 56 days apart. Trial participants were randomized into five groups of five: low-dose or high-dose Ad26.COV2.S given once or twice, or placebo on both occasions. What the work shows at the level of the full study, not this receptor alone: Non-spike TCR breadth was comparable between vaccine and placebo recipients, consistent with the vaccine containing only spike. After vaccination, substantial breadth of spike-specific CD8+ and CD4+ T cell responses was reported. The study lacked the statistical power to compare responses across vaccine doses or regimens. The authors noted that the TCR breadth and depth analyses may have underestimated total T cell responses. Higher spike-specific TCR breadth was observed in Ad26.COV2.S recipients than in placebo recipients (P = 0.0014).

Here V drops 5 bases and J drops 2 bases, and the junction holds 9 bases not matched to any gene. Looking up the germline V gene (reference sequence) yields CDR1 PRHDT and CDR2 FYEKMQ. The CDR3 holds 16 amino acids from the cysteine to the phenylalanine. The CDR3 DNA has 48 bases and is translated from base 1. The immunoSEQ Assay was used to sequence TCRbeta CDR3 regions. After extraction, genomic DNA underwent amplification by bias-controlled multiplex PCR, followed by high-throughput sequencing. For the original study's pipeline: Collapsing and filtering of sequences were performed to quantify the absolute abundance of each unique TCRbeta CDR3 region. T cell fraction was estimated by normalizing TCRbeta template counts to usable DNA, with usable DNA measured through amplification of reference genes found in all nucleated cells. Repertoire TCRs were annotated as SARS-CoV-2-specific when V gene, CDR3 amino acid sequence and J gene were exactly matched to a known reactive TCR set. The reference SARS-CoV-2 TCR set came from MIRA and was filtered for enrichment in COVID-19-positive ImmuneCODE repertoires, removing public or cross-reactive TCRs. Using the MIRA antigens, annotated TCRs were further analysed by specific ORF or by position within an ORF. Breadth was defined as annotated unique rearrangements over total unique productive rearrangements; depth was the summed frequency of those rearrangements. TCR breadth was compared between groups using two-sided Wilcoxon rank-sum tests. Imported from immuneACCESS, the table was reduced by TCRdb to in-frame sequences with V and J called. These copies leave out some clones; in studies compared against another copy, an unresolved V gene accounts for under half, and the cause of the remainder is not known. The DNA was the basis for D and trimming; V, J and clone size are from that table. This sample has some 340,000 clones in its table, and 86% of those were observed once. The ten top clones hold less than 2% of the sample.

What this sample's treatment or condition label stands for: some 20 received Ad26.COV2.S at low or high dose, single or two shots; a few received placebo; per-sample allocation not given. For vaccine and placebo recipients, repertoires were sequenced using samples collected on day 63 after the first injection. In Cohort 1b, 25 to 30 adults aged 18-55 years were enrolled at a single site in Boston, USA, between 29 July and 7 August 2020. Ad26.COV2.S was a replication-incompetent adenovirus type 26 vector expressing a prefusion-stabilized SARS-CoV-2 spike protein from the original Wuhan strain. This chain is built from TRBV13 and TRBJ2-3; the junction holds 8 bases that match TRBD2. The sequencing here drew on peripheral blood, taken in a trial of Ad26.COV2.S vaccine versus placebo. This sequence was found in a person between 18 and 65 years old who received the Ad26.COV2.S COVID-19 vaccine or a placebo. The CDR3 region has the sequence CASSRGTGGTTDTQYF. The DNA sequence is as follows: TGTGCCAGCAGCAGAGGGACGGGGGGGACCACAGATACGCAGTATTTT.